These 27 T cell receptor beta chains originate from one sample sequenced in a study of blood T cells in healthy people across ages. Then a second PCR, running about 6 to 12 cycles, was carried out with a sample-barcoded 5' primer and a J-beta primer mix. TCRdb analysed the 5' RACE reads with MiXCR anew, one entry per CDR3 protein. The data contain hundreds of thousands of distinct CDR3 sequences, 56% of them singletons. The sequenced material came from blood. The receptor set was obtained from a man in his forties or fifties in good health.

The chain carries TRBV11-2 and TRBJ2-3; D gene uncertain. V lost 3 bases and J 4 bases, leaving 11 bases between the germline ends. Germline V CDR1 and CDR2: SGHAT, FQNNGV. The CDR3 sequence is 14 residues long. The CDR3, as DNA: TGTGCCAGCAGCTTGGAGCTCACATCAGATACGCAGTATTTT. Protein: CASSLELTSDTQYF.

This clonotype was recorded a few times. This may be a read error: a much more frequent sequence differs by one nucleotide. The rearrangement links TRBV7-9 to TRBJ2-1; 8 bases are shared with TRBD2. The J call may not be correct, given that the DNA end is closer to TRBJ2-7. This CDR3 spans 15 amino acids. Looked up from germline, CDR1 is SEHNR and CDR2 is FQNEAQ (reference sequence). CDR3 in amino acids: CASSLGLAEYNEQYF. In DNA, the CDR3 is TGTGCCAGCAGCCTCGGACTAGCAGAATACAATGAGCAGTACTTC.

V is TRBV9 and J is TRBJ2-5; D is uncertain. Germline V gene sequence: CDR1 SGDLS, CDR2 YYNGEE. V was clipped by 4 bases and J by 5 bases, with 12 bases between them. This CDR3 has 13 amino acids. This CDR3 reads CASSPLQGETQYF. CDR3 DNA sequence: TGTGCCAGCAGCCCCCTCCAAGGGGAGACCCAGTACTTC.

The rearrangement uses TRBV11-3 and TRBJ1-1; the D is unclear. V lost 0 bases to trimming and J lost 4 bases, with 27 bases between them. There are 20 residues in the CDR3. The germline gives CDR1 SGHNT, CDR2 YENEEA. The CDR3 coding sequence is TGTGCCAGCAGCTTAGATGCCAGAGAAATCGCGGTGGGCGAGAGCACTGAAGCTTTCTTT. Translated: CASSLDAREIAVGESTEAFF.

V gene TRBV11-3 combines with J gene TRBJ2-5; 10 nucleotides line up with TRBD1. The junction had 9 bases not matched to a gene; V was cut back by 1 base and J by 4 bases. The CDR3 has 17 amino acids. Germline CDR1 and CDR2: SGHNT and YENEEA. CDR3 coding DNA: TGTGCCAGCAGCTTAGGACAACGGCGGGACAGGGGAGAGACCCAGTACTTC. Translating it yields CASSLGQRRDRGETQYF.

Points on this clonotype: Germline and junction disagree at one end, which may indicate a read error. The chain employs TRBV20-1 and TRBJ2-3; TRBD1 might be the D (5 bases). Germline V CDR1 and CDR2: DFQATT, SNEGSKA (reference sequence). The CDR3 contains 12 residues. The CDR3: CSAPSGTGTQYF. The CDR3 DNA reads as TGCAGTGCGCCTAGTGGCACAGGTACGCAGTATTTT.

The V call is TRBV29-1, the J call TRBJ2-3, with D tentatively TRBD2 (5 bases). The CDR3 sequence is 11 residues long. V shed 6 bases and J shed 9 bases, with 13 bases lying between them. Germline-derived CDR1 and CDR2 are SQVTM and ANQGSEA. The CDR3 DNA reads as TGCAGCGTCCCCACAGCGGAGACGCAGTATTTT. This translates into CSVPTAETQYF.

The count of this clonotype is one. A read error may produce the germline difference seen at one junction end. The rearrangement links TRBV4-2 to TRBJ2-5; D uncertain. The germline CDR1 and CDR2 sequences are LGHNA and YNFKEQ. CDR3 size: 15 residues. Written as DNA, the CDR3 is TGTGCCAGCAGCCAAGCGCAACCAGGATCGGAGACCCGGTACTTC. It specifies CASSQAQPGSETRYF.

This chain links TRBV5-1 with TRBJ2-5; a weak D match, TRBD2 (6 bases). Germline V gene lookup returns CDR1 SGHRS and CDR2 YFSETQ. The CDR3 loop spans 16 amino acids. V was clipped by 4 bases and J by 3 bases, with 19 bases between them. Here the CDR3 DNA reads TGCGCCAGCAGCGCAACTGGAGGGGCTGTCAAAGAGACCCAGTACTTC. Translated, it gives CASSATGGAVKETQYF.

This clonotype appeared a few times. V usage is TRBV15 and J usage is TRBJ2-6; weak D call: TRBD1 (6 bases). The CDR3 is 13 amino acids. V was clipped by 11 bases and J by 2 bases, with 10 bases between them. Germline lookup yields CDR1 LNHNV and CDR2 YYDKDF (reference sequence). CDR3 in DNA: TGTGCCTCCGAGGGGGCTGGGGCCAACGTCCTGACTTTC. Protein sequence: CASEGAGANVLTF.

The rearrangement uses TRBV20-1 and TRBJ2-1, with D perhaps TRBD2 (6 bases). From germline, CDR1 is DFQATT and CDR2 SNEGSKA (reference sequence). The CDR3 length is 15 residues. The V and J ends lost 1 base and 3 bases respectively, with 13 bases between them. CDR3 protein: CSARGPGLNYNEQFF. The DNA for the CDR3 is TGCAGTGCTAGAGGCCCGGGACTCAACTACAATGAGCAGTTCTTC.

In regard to this clonotype: The junction departs from the called germline gene at one end, perhaps through a read error. The V call is TRBV20-1, the J call TRBJ2-1; D is undetermined. Germline V gene data show CDR1 as DFQATT and CDR2 as SNEGSKA (reference sequence). The CDR3 runs 13 residues. CDR3: CGARKELHNEQFF. The CDR3 region has the DNA TGCGGTGCTAGAAAGGAGCTCCACAATGAGCAGTTCTTC.

This clonotype occurred a few times. The chain joins TRBV15 to TRBJ2-3; no reliable D call. The germline V and J ends were trimmed by 2 bases and 2 bases, with 5 bases remaining between them. Germline CDR1 LNHNV, CDR2 YYDKDF (reference sequence). This CDR3 spans 13 amino acids. The CDR3 sequence is CATSRPSTDTQYF. CDR3 DNA: TGTGCCACCAGCAGACCATCCACAGATACGCAGTATTTT.

This chain links TRBV12-3 or TRBV12-4 with TRBJ1-1; D is uncertain. V was pared by 4 bases and J by 3 bases, with 12 bases between. This CDR3 has 14 amino acids. The CDR3 protein is CASSSSLKYTEAFF. Written as DNA, the CDR3 is TGTGCCAGCAGTTCGTCTTTGAAGTACACTGAAGCTTTCTTT.

This clonotype was observed a few times. The rearrangement links TRBV7-2 to TRBJ2-7, with 7 bases aligning to TRBD2. Germline CDR1 SGHTA, CDR2 FQGNSA. The CDR3 extends over 17 amino acids. The V gene end was trimmed by 5 bases and the J gene end by 0 bases; junction bases not matched to a gene: 13. CDR3: CASSQTGGSGFSYEQYF. The CDR3 nucleotides read TGTGCCAGCAGCCAAACGGGGGGTAGCGGGTTCTCCTACGAGCAGTACTTC.

The sample holds one count of this clonotype. The chain recombines TRBV11-2 with TRBJ2-3; D not resolved. Germline V gene sequence: CDR1 SGHAT, CDR2 FQNNGV. This CDR3 region has 17 residues. V was shortened by 3 bases and J by 0 bases, with 16 bases between the two germline ends. CDR3 sequence reads: CASSFRIVASSTDTQYF. CDR3 DNA: TGTGCCAGCAGCTTCCGGATTGTGGCATCTAGCACAGATACGCAGTATTTT.

This chain links TRBV24-1 with TRBJ1-2; unclear D gene. Germline V CDR1 and CDR2: KGHDR, SFDVKD. CDR3 size: 12 residues. Trimming shortened V by 4 bases and J by 4 bases, and 6 bases separated the two germline ends. CDR3 coding DNA: TGTGCCACCAGTGACATCGGCTATGGCTACACCTTC. Protein sequence: CATSDIGYGYTF.

The chain couples TRBV7-2 to TRBJ1-5; D is unresolved. There are 13 residues in the CDR3. The germline CDR1 and CDR2 sequences are SGHTA and FQGNSA. Trimming left V 7 bases short and J 4 bases short, with 11 bases between. The CDR3: CASTAGGNQPQHF. The CDR3 bases are TGTGCCAGCACAGCGGGCGGGAATCAGCCCCAGCATTTT. Looking up the rest from reference TRBV7-2 and TRBJ1-5 gives the full variable domain: GAGVSQSPSNKVTEKGKDVELRCDPISGHTALYWYRQSLGQGLEFLIYFQGNSAPDKSGLPSDRFSAERTGGSVSTLTIQRTQQEDSAVYLCASTAGGNQPQHFGDGTRLSIL.

V usage is TRBV7-9 and J usage is TRBJ2-5; TRBD2 might be the D (5 bases). Germline values: CDR1 SEHNR, CDR2 FQNEAQ (reference sequence). This CDR3 has 16 amino acids. The V end was cut by 4 bases, the J end by 11 bases, with 26 bases between. The CDR3 bases are TGTGCCAGCAGCTCCCCGAGAGGAGGACTCGTCAATGAGCAGTACTTC. The encoded protein is CASSSPRGGLVNEQYF.

The rearrangement joins TRBV11-3 to TRBJ2-3, with 10 bases matching TRBD2. With V trimmed by 11 bases and J by 4 bases, 9 bases remained unmatched. Germline CDR1 and CDR2: SGHNT and YENEEA. This CDR3 contains 14 residues. DNA of the CDR3: TGTGCCGGGAGTAGCGGGAGGTTGTCAGATACGCAGTATTTT. Translating it yields CAGSSGRLSDTQYF.

This clonotype has just a few counts. This chain connects TRBV7-2 to TRBJ2-7; D assignment may be TRBD1 or TRBD2 (5 bases each). The germline V gene encodes CDR1 SGHTA and CDR2 FQGNSA. The V end was cut by 5 bases, the J end by 0 bases, with 11 bases between. The CDR3 covers 14 residues. CDR3 loop: CASSIGTHSYEQYF. The CDR3, as DNA: TGTGCCAGCAGCATCGGGACGCACTCCTACGAGCAGTACTTC.

The rearrangement links TRBV10-2 to TRBJ2-7; D is possibly TRBD2 (6 bases). The ends were cut back, 6 bases at V and 3 bases at J, with 12 bases in the middle. Germline values: CDR1 WSHSY, CDR2 SAAADI. This CDR3 region has 13 residues. The CDR3 reads CASRPGVDYEQYF. The CDR3 DNA reads as TGCGCCAGCAGGCCGGGAGTTGACTACGAGCAGTACTTC.

This rearrangement joins TRBV7-3 to TRBJ2-1; TRBD1 is a possible D gene (5 bases). The CDR3 contains 16 residues. Germline V gene sequence: CDR1 SGHTA, CDR2 FQGTGA. Trimming removed 0 bases from V and 4 bases from J, with 13 bases in between. The CDR3 DNA reads TGTGCCAGCAGCTTAACTCAGGGCTTAGGGTACAATGAGCAGTTCTTC. Its protein is CASSLTQGLGYNEQFF.

The rearrangement joins TRBV12-3 or TRBV12-4 to TRBJ2-3; the match to TRBD2 covers 8 bases. The trim removed 7 bases at V and 2 bases at J, leaving 11 bases unmatched. The CDR3 is 16 amino acids. The CDR3 coding sequence is TGTGCCAGCAATCCCAGCGGGAGACTCCCCACAGATACGCAGTATTTT. It is translated as CASNPSGRLPTDTQYF.

This clonotype was recorded a few times. The chain recombines TRBV20-1 with TRBJ1-2; 7 bases fit TRBD1. The CDR3 is 13 residues long. J gave up 3 bases and V 0 bases, and 1 base lay outside the gene matches. Germline-derived CDR1 and CDR2 are DFQATT and SNEGSKA (reference sequence). CDR3 sequence: CSARETGDYGYTF. The CDR3 DNA reads as TGCAGTGCTAGAGAAACAGGGGACTATGGCTACACCTTC.

V usage is TRBV10-3 and J usage is TRBJ2-3, with no clear D. From germline, CDR1 is ENHRY and CDR2 SYGVKD. Trimming left V 4 bases short and J 3 bases short, with 8 bases between. The CDR3 runs to 13 residues. DNA of the CDR3: TGTGCCATCAGTGCGACCATAACAGATACGCAGTATTTT. This encodes CAISATITDTQYF.

CDR3 sequence: CASSPGGAMRQYF. The CDR3 nucleotides are TGTGCCAGCAGCCCTGGGGGGGCGATGAGGCAGTACTTC. The V call is TRBV6-5, the J call TRBJ2-7; a weak D match, TRBD2 (7 bases). CDR3 size: 13 residues. Trimming took off 6 bases at V and 9 bases at J, with 18 bases between the two ends. Per the germline V gene, CDR1 is MNHEY and CDR2 is SVGAGI.